Listed below are T cell receptor beta chains from one sample, sequenced in a study of control samples from healthy donors and cancer patients. The data were produced by immunoSEQ multiplex PCR, yet TCRdb's version contains in-frame clones alone and is incomplete. Of more than 150,000 clones in the sample, over 80% were seen once. Sequencing was performed on blood. These receptors originate from a man aged 18 to 29 in good health. The CDR3 runs from the conserved cysteine through the conserved F or W. The D gene is left open where the match is weak. The listing skips clone size in some rows; elsewhere it reads once, few, many or a size class.

.,TRBJ2-7,TRBV18,TRBD1,TGTGCCAGCTCACCAGGTCAGGGGGAAACCTACGAGCAGTACTTC,CASSPGQGETYEQYF
.,TRBJ2-1,TRBV18,.,TGTGCCAGCGCCTCATCAATGGAACAGAATGAGCAGTTCTTC,CASASSMEQNEQFF
.,TRBJ1-1,TRBV29-1,TRBD1,TGCAGCGTTTCACAGGGGGAGGGGGCTTTCTTT,CSVSQGEGAFF
.,TRBJ2-1,TRBV30,.,TGTGCCTGGAGGGTTATGGGGGGAGGTCTTAATGAGCAGTTCTTC,CAWRVMGGGLNEQFF
.,TRBJ2-1,TRBV10-3,TRBD2,TGTGCCATCAGTGAACCGGGACTAGCGGCCCTCAATGAGCAGTTCTTC,CAISEPGLAALNEQFF
.,TRBJ2-3,TRBV10-3,TRBD1,TGTGCCATCCGGGACAGGGCTAAAGATACGCAGTATTTT,CAIRDRAKDTQYF
.,TRBJ1-2,TRBV2,TRBD1,TGTGCCAGCAGAAAAAGCCGGGACAGAAGAGGTGCTAACTATGGCTACACCTTC,CASRKSRDRRGANYGYTF
.,TRBJ2-1,TRBV2,.,TGTGCCAGCAGACGCGGACAGGAGGGAAAGTTCTTC,CASRRGQEGKFF
.,TRBJ2-7,TRBV5-5,.,TGTGCCAGCAGCTTGCGGCAAGCCTACGAGCAGTACTTC,CASSLRQAYEQYF
.,TRBJ2-2,TRBV30,TRBD2,TGTGCCTGGAGTGTATTTTCTTCGGGGGGGAACGGCGGGGAGCTGTTTTTT,CAWSVFSSGGNGGELFF
.,TRBJ1-3,TRBV30,.,TGTGCCTGGAGGGGCGGACAGAGCTCTGGAAACACCATATATTTT,CAWRGGQSSGNTIYF
.,TRBJ2-5,TRBV18,TRBD1,TGTGCCAGCTCACCACGGCCAGGGGGTGACCAAGAGACCCAGTACTTC,CASSPRPGGDQETQYF
.,TRBJ2-3,TRBV27,TRBD2,TGTGCCAGCAGTTTAGCGCGGGGGGGCCGAACAGATACGCAGTATTTT,CASSLARGGRTDTQYF
.,TRBJ2-5,TRBV7-6,.,TGTGCCAGCAGCCCGACCCCGGGAAACCAAGAGACCCAGTACTTC,CASSPTPGNQETQYF
.,TRBJ2-2,TRBV7-2,.,TGTGCCAGCAGGAGCAGCCCGAACACCGGGGAGCTGTTTTTT,CASRSSPNTGELFF
.,TRBJ1-2,TRBV2,.,TGTGCCAGCAGTGAATGGTATGGCTACACCTTC,CASSEWYGYTF
.,TRBJ2-7,TRBV10-3,.,TGTGCCATCAGTCCCCGGGACAACTACGAGCAGTACTTC,CAISPRDNYEQYF
.,TRBJ1-1,TRBV5-4,.,TGTGCCAGCAGCCCGGACGGGAACACTGAAGCTTTCTTT,CASSPDGNTEAFF
.,TRBJ2-2,TRBV18,TRBD1,TGTGCCAGCTCACAGGGGGCGACGAACACCGGGGAGCTGTTTTTT,CASSQGATNTGELFF
.,TRBJ2-2,TRBV7-9,TRBD1,TGTGCCAGCAGCCCCCCTCCAGGGGGTGCCGGGGAGCTGTTTTTT,CASSPPPGGAGELFF
.,TRBJ1-4,TRBV5-1,.,TGCGCCAGCAGCTTAAGGGGCAGCGAGAATGAAAAACTGTTTTTT,CASSLRGSENEKLFF
.,TRBJ2-6,TRBV29-1,TRBD2,TGCAGCGTTGAGGGGACTAGCGGGTCCCCTAACGTCCTGACTTTC,CSVEGTSGSPNVLTF
.,TRBJ1-1,TRBV28,.,TGTGCCAGCAGTTTCGTCTATAGAAGCACTCTGAACACTGAAGCTTTCTTT,CASSFVYRSTLNTEAFF
.,TRBJ1-2,TRBV15,.,TGTGCCACCAGCAGAGAAAGTGGCCCTTTCTATGGCTACACCTTC,CATSRESGPFYGYTF
.,TRBJ2-4,TRBV2,.,TGTGCCGGCAGTGTCCCCGGGGTGATGAAAAACATTCAGTACTTC,CAGSVPGVMKNIQYF
.,TRBJ1-5,TRBV15,.,TGTGCCACCAGCAGATCATCAGGGGTAAGTCAGCCCCAGCATTTT,CATSRSSGVSQPQHF
once,TRBJ2-7,TRBV30,TRBD2,TGTGCCTGGAGATCGACTAGCGGGGGAGGAGTGCAGTACTTC,CAWRSTSGGGVQYF
.,TRBJ2-2,TRBV5-4,.,TGTGCCAGCAGCTTGCGGTCCCCCGGGGAGCTGTTTTTT,CASSLRSPGELFF
once,TRBJ2-7,TRBV24-1,TRBD1,TGTGCCACCAGTGATTCCGACAGGGGCGAGCAGTACTTC,CATSDSDRGEQYF
.,TRBJ2-2,TRBV24-1,.,TGTGCCACCAGTGATTTGCGGTACGACCGGGGGACCGGGGAGCTGTTTTTT,CATSDLRYDRGTGELFF
.,TRBJ2-4,TRBV5-1,.,TGCGCCAGCAGCTTGGGCACTATAGCCAAAAACATTCAGTACTTC,CASSLGTIAKNIQYF
.,TRBJ2-3,TRBV30,TRBD2,TGTGCCTGGAGTGTTGGGAGCGGGGGGGCAGATACGCAGTATTTT,CAWSVGSGGADTQYF